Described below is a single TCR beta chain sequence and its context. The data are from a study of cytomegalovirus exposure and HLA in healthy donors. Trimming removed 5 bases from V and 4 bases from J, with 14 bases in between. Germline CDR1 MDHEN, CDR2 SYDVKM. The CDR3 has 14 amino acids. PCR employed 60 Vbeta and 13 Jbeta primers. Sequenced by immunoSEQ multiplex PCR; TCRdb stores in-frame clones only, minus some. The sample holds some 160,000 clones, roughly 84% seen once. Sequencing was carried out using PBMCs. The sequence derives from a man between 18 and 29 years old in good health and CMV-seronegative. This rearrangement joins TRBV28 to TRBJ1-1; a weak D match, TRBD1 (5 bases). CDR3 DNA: TGTGCCAGCAGTAAGACTCAGGGTATCACTGAAGCTTTCTTT. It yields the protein CASSKTQGITEAFF.